This T cell receptor (beta chain) emerged from a study of radiation and T cells in renal cell carcinoma (dated by TCRdb to 2020 to 2022). Context from the whole study: The samples were obtained from a clinical trial, where primary renal cell carcinomas were treated with 15 Gy stereotactic body radiation therapy and then removed by nephrectomy 4 weeks afterward. TCR beta sequencing covered around 50 samples in total, comprising roughly 25 tumors and some 27 peripheral blood samples. Across all 53 samples, 3.5 million to 4.5 million unique CDR3 nucleotide sequences encoding 2 million to 3 million unique CDR3 amino acid sequences were identified.

TCR beta libraries were generated from genomic DNA with the immunoSEQ kit, following the manufacturer's recommendations. To prepare the libraries, a first multiplex PCR with proprietary primers was run, followed by a second PCR that added unique barcodes, and a bead cleanup was done after each round. Each sample batch included a kit-provided positive control reaction and a negative control reaction. The final libraries were assessed on an Agilent 4200 TapeStation D1000 ScreenTape, pooled by volume, and quantified by qPCR. Sequencing was performed on an Illumina NextSeq500 using a MidOutput 150-cycle cartridge, with 156 Read1 cycles, 15 Index1 cycles, and the kit custom primers. The pooled library was loaded at about 0.98 pM, with an approximately 20% PhiX control spiked in. In the paper's pipeline: Vendor-processed data were analyzed in R, with a clonotype defined as all T cells sharing the same CDR3 nucleotide sequence. In the clone abundance analyses, frequencies in each sample were normalized to that sample's 10,000 most abundant clones. Before analysis, public T cell clones were removed, and these numbered fewer than six per sample on average. An abundance difference of at least 32-fold between compartments was the criterion for calling clonotypes tumor-enriched or baseline blood-enriched. A beta-binomial differential abundance model was used to identify clonotypes that were expanded or contracted between blood time points. The Baroni-Urbani and Buser coefficient was used to measure tumor-blood repertoire similarity, and groups were compared with two-tailed Wilcoxon tests in R. Held by TCRdb, this immuneACCESS table contains in-frame sequences only and omits some clones. Under half of the omission traces to an unresolved V gene where checked; the cause of the rest is unknown. That table is the source of V, J and clone size, and D and trimming were worked out from the DNA. Within this sample are roughly 150,000 clones, with 88% of them counted one time only. Of the sample, over 3.5% falls within the top ten clones.

The meaning of the sample's time point label: baseline pretreatment blood. The treatment or condition tag for this specimen amounts to: 15 Gy SBRT to primary tumor, nephrectomy 4 weeks later. To follow tumor-enriched clonotypes, serial peripheral blood was collected from radiation-treated patients at baseline and at 2 weeks and 4 weeks after SBRT. Every patient's renal cell carcinoma showed clear cell pathology. Genomic DNA for TCR sequencing was prepared using the QIAamp DNA Blood Mini Kit (Qiagen). The analyses included just those samples that passed every quality control check. With respect to this clone: Its antigen target is currently unknown. Per-nucleotide qualities are absent, and no much larger clonotype sits a single base away.

Findings and caveats that apply to the study as a whole: In blood, the top tumor clonotypes increased between baseline and 2 weeks post-radiation and then shrank by 4 weeks, which suggests that tumor-resident clones expanded only transiently. With a single-armed trial design, the study had no way to address how radiation dose or scheduling affects the TCR repertoire. Because pretreatment tumor biopsies were not available, the baseline intratumoral presence of clonotypes could not be determined. Changes in the blood repertoire were not tracked past 4 weeks after treatment.

Via the germline V gene, CDR1 is SGHRS and CDR2 YFSETQ. V and J lose 1 base and 2 bases, and a span of 7 bases separates them. From the cysteine through the phenylalanine, the CDR3 covers 13 amino acids. Just CDR3 DNA is preserved here, 39 bases in frame from base 1. The sequence was obtained from a woman between 65 and 79 years old with renal cell carcinoma. The chain is assembled from TRBV5-1 and TRBJ2-7; no D gene call is confident. Specimen: blood, collected from a patient whose treatment included radiotherapy and nephrectomy. The DNA sequence is given as TGCGCCAGCAGCTTGAAAGTTACCTACGAGCAGTACTTC. The encoded protein is CASSLKVTYEQYF.